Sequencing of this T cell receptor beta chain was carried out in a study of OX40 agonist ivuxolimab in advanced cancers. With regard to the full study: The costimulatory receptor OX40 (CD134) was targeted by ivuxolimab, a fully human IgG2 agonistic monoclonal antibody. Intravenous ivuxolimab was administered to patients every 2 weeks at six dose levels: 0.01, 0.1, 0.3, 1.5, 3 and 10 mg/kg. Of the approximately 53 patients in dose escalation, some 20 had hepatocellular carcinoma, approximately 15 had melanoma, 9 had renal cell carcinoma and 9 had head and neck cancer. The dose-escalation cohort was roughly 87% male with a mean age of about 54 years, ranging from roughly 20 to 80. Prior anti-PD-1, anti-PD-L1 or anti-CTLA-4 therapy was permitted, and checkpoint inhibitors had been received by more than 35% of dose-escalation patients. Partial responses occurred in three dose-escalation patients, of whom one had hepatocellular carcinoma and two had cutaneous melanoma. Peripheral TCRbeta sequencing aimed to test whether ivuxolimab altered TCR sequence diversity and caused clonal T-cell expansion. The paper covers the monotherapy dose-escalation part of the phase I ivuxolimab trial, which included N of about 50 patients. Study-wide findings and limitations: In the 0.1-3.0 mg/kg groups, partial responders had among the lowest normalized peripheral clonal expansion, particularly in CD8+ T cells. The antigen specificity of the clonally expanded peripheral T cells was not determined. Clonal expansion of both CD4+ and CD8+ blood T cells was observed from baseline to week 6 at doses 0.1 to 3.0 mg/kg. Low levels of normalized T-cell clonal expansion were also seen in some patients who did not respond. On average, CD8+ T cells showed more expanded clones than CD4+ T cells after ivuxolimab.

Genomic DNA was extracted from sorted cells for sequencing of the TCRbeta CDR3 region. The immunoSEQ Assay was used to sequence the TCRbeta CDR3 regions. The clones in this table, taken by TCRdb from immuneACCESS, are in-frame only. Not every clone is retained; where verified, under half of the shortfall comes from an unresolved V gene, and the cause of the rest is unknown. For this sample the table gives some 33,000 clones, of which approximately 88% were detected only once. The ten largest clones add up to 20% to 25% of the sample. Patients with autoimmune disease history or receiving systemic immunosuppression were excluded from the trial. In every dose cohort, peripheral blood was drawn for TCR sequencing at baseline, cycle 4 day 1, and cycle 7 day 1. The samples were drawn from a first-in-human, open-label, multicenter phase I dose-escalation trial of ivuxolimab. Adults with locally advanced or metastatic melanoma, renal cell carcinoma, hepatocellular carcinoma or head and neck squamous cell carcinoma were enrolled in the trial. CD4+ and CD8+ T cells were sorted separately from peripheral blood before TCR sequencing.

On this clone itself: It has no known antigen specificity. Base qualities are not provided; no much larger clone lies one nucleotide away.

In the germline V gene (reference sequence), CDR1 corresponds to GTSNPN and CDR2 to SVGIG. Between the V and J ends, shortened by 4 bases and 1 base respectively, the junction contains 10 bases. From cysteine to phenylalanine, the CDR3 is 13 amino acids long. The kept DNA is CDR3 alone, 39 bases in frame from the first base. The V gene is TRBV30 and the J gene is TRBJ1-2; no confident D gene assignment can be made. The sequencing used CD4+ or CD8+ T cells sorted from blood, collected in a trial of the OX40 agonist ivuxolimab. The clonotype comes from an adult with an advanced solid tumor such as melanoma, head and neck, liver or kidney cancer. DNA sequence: TGTGCCTGGACCTGGGGAGATAACTATGGCTACACCTTC. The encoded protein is CAWTWGDNYGYTF. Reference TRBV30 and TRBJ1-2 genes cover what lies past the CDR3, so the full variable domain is SQTIHQWPATLVQPVGSPLSLECTVEGTSNPNLYWYRQAAGRGLQLLFYSVGIGQISSEVPQNLSASRPQDRQFILSSKKLLLSDSGFYLCAWTWGDNYGYTFGSGTRLTVV.